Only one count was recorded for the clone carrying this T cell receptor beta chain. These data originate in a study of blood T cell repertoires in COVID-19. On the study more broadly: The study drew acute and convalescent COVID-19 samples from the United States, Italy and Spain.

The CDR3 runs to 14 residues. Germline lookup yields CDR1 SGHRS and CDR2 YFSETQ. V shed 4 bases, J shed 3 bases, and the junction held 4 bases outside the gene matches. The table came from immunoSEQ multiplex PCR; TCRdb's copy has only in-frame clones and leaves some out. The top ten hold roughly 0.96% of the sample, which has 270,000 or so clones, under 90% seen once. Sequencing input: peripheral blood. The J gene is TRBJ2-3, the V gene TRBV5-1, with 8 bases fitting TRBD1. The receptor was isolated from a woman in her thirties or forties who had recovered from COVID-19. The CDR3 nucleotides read TGCGCCAGCAGCCCGGACAGGGTAACAGATACGCAGTATTTT. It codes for CASSPDRVTDTQYF.